The 19 T cell receptor beta chains listed next were all sequenced from one sample in a study of monozygotic twins with inflammatory bowel disease. Reprocessing the 5' RACE reads, TCRdb reports a single entry for every CDR3 protein and omits DNA. This sample's clone table lists 190,000 or so distinct CDR3 sequences. Sequencing was performed on blood. Receptors originate from a human donor with ulcerative colitis or Crohn's disease, or a healthy co-twin of an affected twin (not recorded which).

The chain links TRBV19 to TRBJ2-1; with no DNA, the TCRdb D assignment of TRBD1 cannot be verified. Per germline, CDR1 LNHDA and CDR2 SQIVND (reference sequence). The CDR3 is 12 residues long. The CDR3 spells CASTPTGAEQFF.

This chain links TRBV7-3 with TRBJ2-3. The CDR3 totals 13 residues. Germline loops: CDR1 SGHTA, CDR2 FQGTGA. CDR3: CASSPNRWGTQYF. The whole variable domain, remainder taken from reference TRBV7-3 and TRBJ2-3, is GAGVSQTPSNKVTEKGKYVELRCDPISGHTALYWYRQSLGQGPEFLIYFQGTGAADDSGLPNDRFFAVRPEGSVSTLKIQRTERGDSAVYLCASSPNRWGTQYFGPGTRLTVL.

The gene calls are TRBV5-1 and TRBJ2-7; TCRdb selects TRBD1, and the lack of DNA leaves this call unchecked. Per germline, CDR1 SGHRS and CDR2 YFSETQ. This CDR3 spans 15 amino acids. CDR3 protein: CASSLERLGRDEQYF.

The chain employs TRBV12-5 and TRBJ2-2. Looked up from germline, CDR1 is LGHNT and CDR2 is FRNRAP. The CDR3 length is 13 residues. Here the CDR3 reads CASGLPNTGELFF.

This rearrangement joins TRBV7-8 to TRBJ2-7; the D call from TCRdb, TRBD1, cannot be confirmed without DNA. The CDR3 length is 15 residues. Germline assignment: CDR1 SGHVS and CDR2 FQNEAQ. CDR3 protein: CASSLAHVGGSEQYF.

Here the CDR3 reads CASSLTGVTGELFF. This rearrangement joins TRBV28 to TRBJ2-2; TCRdb indicates TRBD1, and absent DNA this call remains unverified. The CDR3 has 14 residues. The germline V gene encodes CDR1 MDHEN and CDR2 SYDVKM.

J is TRBJ2-5 and V is TRBV7-9; TCRdb calls TRBD1, which cannot be checked without DNA. CDR1 is SEHNR, CDR2 FQNEAQ, per germline (reference sequence). The CDR3 runs 12 residues. The CDR3: CASSGRGVAQYF.

This sequence joins TRBV24-1 and TRBJ2-3; TCRdb calls TRBD2, which cannot be checked without DNA. The CDR3 consists of 14 residues. CDR1 and CDR2 (germline): KGHDR, SFDVKD. The CDR3 is CATSGSGYTDTQYF.

V is TRBV5-1 and J is TRBJ2-1; lacking DNA, the TRBD2 call made by TCRdb goes unchecked. The germline CDR1 and CDR2 sequences are SGHRS and YFSETQ. The CDR3 runs to 15 residues. The chain's CDR3 is CAPPPPGGPYNEQFF.

The rearrangement joins TRBV6-5 to TRBJ1-1. This CDR3 has 15 residues. The germline CDR1 and CDR2 sequences are MNHEY and SVGAGI. The CDR3 spells CASSYQRGAGTEAFF.

The chain uses TRBV5-1 and TRBJ2-7; TCRdb gives TRBD2 as the D gene, but with no DNA this cannot be confirmed. The CDR3 runs to 16 residues. The germline V gene has CDR1 SGHRS and CDR2 YFSETQ. CDR3 sequence reads: CASSRGTSGAHYEQYF.

The V gene is TRBV6-5, the J gene TRBJ2-1; with no DNA, the TCRdb D assignment of TRBD1 cannot be verified. The CDR3 is made up of 14 amino acids. Germline-derived CDR1 and CDR2 are MNHEY and SVGAGI. CDR3 region: CASSYGSRGDEQFF.

The gene calls are TRBV15 and TRBJ1-6. This CDR3 spans 16 amino acids. Germline lookup yields CDR1 LNHNV and CDR2 YYDKDF (reference sequence). The CDR3 sequence is CATSLRGTIYNSPLHF.

The V gene is TRBV7-3, the J gene TRBJ1-6. The CDR3 is 15 residues long. Germline CDR1 reads SGHTA; CDR2 reads FQGTGA. CDR3 sequence: CASSIMGAPNSPLHF.

This chain uses TRBV5-1 with TRBJ1-3. Germline CDR1 SGHRS, CDR2 YFSETQ. This CDR3 region has 15 residues. CDR3 in amino acids: CARLLWGARGNTIYF.

The CDR3 sequence is CASSRGQATEAFF. The chain uses TRBV6-5 and TRBJ1-1; the TCRdb D gene call, TRBD1, has no DNA to confirm it. The CDR3 length is 13 residues. Germline V gene lookup returns CDR1 MNHEY and CDR2 SVGAGI.

The rearrangement joins TRBV27 to TRBJ1-1. The CDR3 loop spans 12 amino acids. Germline CDR1 reads MNHEY; CDR2 reads SMNVEV (reference sequence). CDR3 amino acids: CASRGGYSEAFF.

The chain combines TRBV7-9 with TRBJ1-2. Germline assignment: CDR1 SEHNR and CDR2 FQNEAQ (reference sequence). This CDR3 contains 14 residues. The CDR3 here is CASSLQVADYGYTF. The whole variable domain, remainder taken from reference TRBV7-9 and TRBJ1-2, is DTGVSQNPRHKITKRGQNVTFRCDPISEHNRLYWYRQTLGQGPEFLTYFQNEAQLEKSRLLSDRFSAERPKGSFSTLEIQRTEQGDSAMYLCASSLQVADYGYTFGSGTRLTVV.

V is TRBV4-2 and J is TRBJ1-5; TCRdb's D call of TRBD1 is untestable without DNA. The germline CDR1 and CDR2 sequences are LGHNA and YNFKEQ. The CDR3 runs 16 residues. Here the CDR3 reads CASSQEMGAGDQPQHF.